This TCR beta chain was sequenced during a study of shared clonotypes between healthy human individuals. Produced via immunoSEQ multiplex PCR; TCRdb's table is partial and in-frame only. The table records about 460,000 clones, approximately 77% of them present only once. V lost 7 bases to trimming and J lost 4 bases, with 8 bases between them. The V gene's germline CDR1 is MDHEN and CDR2 SYDVKM. This CDR3 has 11 residues. The sequenced sample consisted of PBMCs. The sequence was collected from a woman in her forties in good health. Some clones in this sample may be carry-over from other donors' samples. J is TRBJ2-7 and V is TRBV28; D is undetermined. The CDR3 DNA follows: TGTGCCAGCACAAGGCAGTACGAGCAGTACTTC. This gives the protein CASTRQYEQYF. Looking up the rest from reference TRBV28 and TRBJ2-7 gives the full variable domain: DVKVTQSSRYLVKRTGEKVFLECVQDMDHENMFWYRQDPGLGLRLIYFSYDVKMKEKGDIPEGYSVSREKKERFSLILESASTNQTSMYLCASTRQYEQYFGPGTRLTVT.